A single sample is the source of the 24 T cell receptor beta chains below, sequenced in a study of blood T cells in healthy people across ages. It was with a sample-barcoded 5' primer and a J-beta primer mix that a second PCR of roughly 7 to 12 cycles was run. One entry per CDR3 protein, called by TCRdb with MiXCR from the 5' RACE reads. The table lists about a million distinct CDR3 sequences, under 40% of them singletons, with under 15% in the top ten. The sequencing input was blood. Receptors were obtained from a man between 18 and 35 years old in good health.

In its sample, this clonotype was seen many times. The V gene is TRBV7-2, the J gene TRBJ2-7; no firm D call. Trimming took off 0 bases at V and 4 bases at J, with 10 bases between the two ends. Germline loops: CDR1 SGHTA, CDR2 FQGNSA. This CDR3 comprises 14 residues. This chain's CDR3 is CASSLATDLYEQYF. CDR3 nucleotides: TGTGCCAGCAGCTTAGCAACAGATTTGTACGAGCAGTACTTC.

The chain is built from TRBV25-1 and TRBJ1-1; D is possibly TRBD1 (5 bases). From germline, CDR1 is MGHDK and CDR2 SYGVNS. With 2 bases removed from V and 9 bases from J, the gap between germline ends came to 10 bases. This CDR3 is built from 12 residues. The DNA of the CDR3 is TGTGCCAGCAGTGAAGCTGGGGGGAAAGCTTTCTTT. Protein sequence: CASSEAGGKAFF.

CDR3: CASSDPMTSGGGGDTQYF. For the CDR3, the DNA is TGTGCCAGCAGTGACCCTATGACTAGCGGGGGCGGTGGAGATACGCAGTATTTT. The V gene is TRBV2, the J gene TRBJ2-3, with 12 nucleotides matching TRBD2. This CDR3 is 18 amino acids long. V was clipped by 3 bases and J by 5 bases; unmatched bases: 12. Germline V gene sequence: CDR1 SNHLY, CDR2 FYNNEI.

This clonotype was picked up a small number of times. This rearrangement joins TRBV12-3 or TRBV12-4 to TRBJ2-3; no definite D call. Trimming left V 2 bases short and J 2 bases short, with 11 bases between. The CDR3 has 15 residues. CDR3 DNA: TGTGCCAGCAGTTTAACGGCAGCTTCCACAGATACGCAGTATTTT. It translates to CASSLTAASTDTQYF.

The chain carries TRBV19 and TRBJ2-6; D not certain. Trimming shortened V by 7 bases and J by 2 bases, and 15 bases separated the two germline ends. The CDR3 runs to 16 residues. CDR1 and CDR2 from the germline V gene are LNHDA and SQIVND (reference sequence). Here the CDR3 DNA reads TGTGCCAGTACTGGAAGATGGTCGGCTGGGGCCAACGTCCTGACTTTC. The encoded protein is CASTGRWSAGANVLTF.

This clonotype appeared many times. The rearrangement uses TRBV27 and TRBJ1-5; TRBD1 matches at 7 bases. The CDR3 totals 14 residues. V lost 3 bases to trimming and J lost 3 bases; unmatched junction nucleotides: 2. Germline CDR1 and CDR2: MNHEY and SMNVEV (reference sequence). The CDR3 here is CASSLTGNNQPQHF. CDR3 coding DNA: TGTGCCAGCAGTTTGACAGGGAACAATCAGCCCCAGCATTTT.

V is TRBV6-2 or TRBV6-3 and J is TRBJ2-1, with TRBD2 matching over 11 bases. The CDR3 extends over 16 amino acids. J was trimmed by 12 bases and V by 4 bases; bases with no gene match: 14. Germline-derived CDR1 and CDR2 are MNHEY and SVGEGT. The CDR3 is CASSSTTSGGPPVQFF. As DNA, the CDR3 is TGTGCCAGCAGTTCTACTACTAGCGGGGGCCCCCCGGTGCAGTTCTTC.

This clonotype was observed a handful of times. This chain joins TRBV7-9 and TRBJ1-1, with D uncertain. The CDR3 is 14 residues long. Trimming removed 4 bases at V and 0 bases at J, with 9 bases between. The germline V gene encodes CDR1 SEHNR and CDR2 FQNEAQ (reference sequence). The CDR3 DNA follows: TGTGCCAGCAGCTCGGGGTGGGTGAACACTGAAGCTTTCTTT. Translated, it gives CASSSGWVNTEAFF.

The chain uses TRBV7-2 and TRBJ2-3, with D perhaps TRBD1 or TRBD2 (7 bases each). Germline CDR1 reads SGHTA; CDR2 reads FQGNSA. Trimming left V 5 bases short and J 4 bases short, with 16 bases between. The CDR3 spans 15 residues. CDR3 in amino acids: CASSPQSGTADTQYF. CDR3 bases: TGTGCCAGCAGCCCACAGAGCGGGACAGCAGATACGCAGTATTTT.

The J gene is TRBJ2-1, the V gene TRBV6-2 or TRBV6-3; tentatively, D is TRBD1 (6 bases). V was clipped by 7 bases and J by 5 bases, with 12 bases between them. This CDR3 comprises 13 residues. In germline, CDR1 is MNHEY, CDR2 SVGEGT. The CDR3 reads CASMGAGDNEQFF. CDR3 nucleotide sequence: TGTGCCAGCATGGGTGCAGGGGACAATGAGCAGTTCTTC.

This clonotype was counted a few times. The genes are TRBV4-2 and TRBJ2-5, with 11 bases fitting TRBD2. V gave up 1 base and J gave up 3 bases; unmatched junction bases: 4. The CDR3 covers 16 residues. In germline, CDR1 is LGHNA, CDR2 YNFKEQ. CDR3 region: CASSQVTSGGKETQYF. The DNA of the CDR3 is TGTGCCAGCAGCCAAGTAACTAGCGGGGGTAAAGAGACCCAGTACTTC.

The V call is TRBV6-6, the J call TRBJ1-2; possibly TRBD1 for D (6 bases). CDR1 and CDR2 (germline): MNHNY, SVGAGI (reference sequence). V was pared by 8 bases and J by 8 bases, with 21 bases between. This CDR3 spans 14 amino acids. The CDR3 protein is CASGLEGGNLGYTF. CDR3 bases: TGTGCCAGCGGCCTCGAAGGGGGAAACCTCGGCTACACCTTC.

On this clonotype itself: At one end, the junction sequence differs from germline, possibly due to a read error. This rearrangement joins TRBV20-1 to TRBJ1-6; no reliable D call. Germline V gene sequence: CDR1 DFQATT, CDR2 SNEGSKA (reference sequence). The CDR3 sequence is 12 residues long. CDR3 nucleotide sequence: TGCAATGCTAGAGATCCCAATTCACCCCTCCACTTT. It encodes CNARDPNSPLHF.

V is TRBV12-5 and J is TRBJ2-1, with D perhaps matching TRBD2 (5 bases). The CDR3 loop spans 14 amino acids. Trimming left V 5 bases short and J 7 bases short, with 15 bases between. Germline values: CDR1 LGHNT, CDR2 FRNRAP. The chain's CDR3 is CASGPPGFGNEQFF. The DNA for the CDR3 is TGTGCTAGTGGTCCCCCGGGGTTTGGGAATGAGCAGTTCTTC. Drawing the rest from reference TRBV12-5 and TRBJ2-1, the complete variable domain is DARVTQTPRHKVTEMGQEVTMRCQPILGHNTVFWYRQTMMQGLELLAYFRNRAPLDDSGMPKDRFSAEMPDATLATLKIQPSEPRDSAVYFCASGPPGFGNEQFFGPGTRLTVL.

This clonotype was counted between two and nine times. V usage is TRBV9 and J usage is TRBJ2-7; D might be TRBD1 (5 bases). This CDR3 comprises 14 residues. Between the trimmed V and J ends, which lost 0 bases and 0 bases, there was a span of 7 bases. The germline V gene encodes CDR1 SGDLS and CDR2 YYNGEE. The chain's CDR3 is CASSVEGLSYEQYF. CDR3 bases: TGTGCCAGCAGCGTAGAGGGGCTCTCCTACGAGCAGTACTTC.

This chain uses TRBV5-1 with TRBJ2-5; maybe TRBD2 (5 bases). The germline CDR1 and CDR2 sequences are SGHRS and YFSETQ. The CDR3 is 12 residues long. With 4 bases removed from V and 11 bases from J, the gap between germline ends came to 15 bases. CDR3 coding DNA: TGCGCCAGCAGCCACCCTTCCGGGGAGCAGTACTTC. Amino acids: CASSHPSGEQYF.

The genes are TRBV29-1 and TRBJ1-1; the match to TRBD1 covers 7 bases. This CDR3 contains 17 residues. Germline CDR1 is SQVTM and CDR2 is ANQGSEA. Trimming cost V 4 bases and J 4 bases; bases outside gene matches: 18. The CDR3 coding sequence is TGCAGCGTTGTACTACGGAAGGGGGCAATGTGGGGCACTGAAGCTTTCTTT. It codes for CSVVLRKGAMWGTEAFF. The whole variable domain, remainder taken from reference TRBV29-1 and TRBJ1-1, is SAVISQKPSRDICQRGTSLTIQCQVDSQVTMMFWYRQQPGQSLTLIATANQGSEATYESGFVIDKFPISRPNLTFSTLTVSNMSPEDSSIYLCSVVLRKGAMWGTEAFFGQGTRLTVV.

With regard to this clonotype: One junction end disagrees with the germline gene, perhaps due to a read error. V usage is TRBV12-3 or TRBV12-4 and J usage is TRBJ1-2; the D gene is possibly TRBD1 (5 bases). CDR3 length: 13 amino acids. Here the CDR3 DNA reads TGTGCCAGCAGTGTGGGACTGAGCTATGGCCACACCTTC. Its translation: CASSVGLSYGHTF.

Concerning this clonotype itself: A much larger clonotype is one base distant, so this may be a read error. The chain is built from TRBV28 and TRBJ2-3; 7 bases are shared with TRBD2. The V gene's germline CDR1 is MDHEN and CDR2 SYDVKM. Trimming cost V 6 bases and J 2 bases; bases outside gene matches: 5. The CDR3 is 14 residues long. CDR3 sequence: CASSHRDYTDTQYF. CDR3 coding DNA: TGTGCCAGCAGCCACCGGGACTACACAGATACGCAGTATTTT.

The rearrangement uses TRBV27 and TRBJ2-1; 12 bases line up with TRBD2. Trimming cost V 5 bases and J 6 bases; bases outside gene matches: 5. The CDR3 has 15 residues. The germline V gene has CDR1 MNHEY and CDR2 SMNVEV (reference sequence). The CDR3 here is CASSRTSGARNEQFF. CDR3 DNA: TGTGCCAGCAGTCGGACTAGCGGGGCCCGCAATGAGCAGTTCTTC.

The V and J genes are TRBV20-1 and TRBJ2-2; D remains ambiguous. The CDR3 consists of 12 residues. Between the trimmed V and J ends, which lost 3 bases and 0 bases, there was a span of 2 bases. Looked up from germline, CDR1 is DFQATT and CDR2 is SNEGSKA (reference sequence). The CDR3 DNA is TGCAGTGCTAGCCCGAACACCGGGGAGCTGTTTTTT. It codes for CSASPNTGELFF.

The chain uses TRBV12-3 or TRBV12-4 and TRBJ2-5; D not certain. Trimming took 2 bases from V and 5 from J, leaving 9 bases between them. The CDR3 is made up of 13 amino acids. The CDR3 loop reads CASSLQAVETQYF. In DNA form, the CDR3 reads TGTGCCAGCAGTTTACAGGCAGTGGAGACCCAGTACTTC.

A few counts support this clonotype. Sequence at one end of the junction differs from germline and may be a read error. This CDR3 is CASSQSNNSSQPQHF. CDR3 DNA sequence: TGCGCCAGCAGCCAATCGAATAATAGCAGTCAGCCCCAGCATTTT. This chain uses TRBV4-3 with TRBJ1-5; D call uncertain. This CDR3 is 15 amino acids long. The germline V gene has CDR1 LGHNA and CDR2 YSLEER.

This clonotype was seen ten or more times. This rearrangement joins TRBV4-3 to TRBJ2-3; no firm D call. Germline-derived CDR1 and CDR2 are LGHNA and YSLEER. This CDR3 region has 14 residues. The V and J ends lost 4 bases and 5 bases respectively, with 13 bases between them. The CDR3 loop is CASSRNPAGDTQYF. As DNA, the CDR3 is TGCGCCAGCAGCCGAAACCCCGCCGGAGATACGCAGTATTTT.